The following is a TCR beta chain sequence with its context. This clonotype was counted a few times. Its specific antigen is unknown. Per-nucleotide qualities are absent, and no much larger clonotype sits a single base away. The data are from a study of T cell repertoires in cytomegalovirus infection (dated by TCRdb to the late 2010s). At the level of the whole study: Donor HLA type was relevant to the analysis, as public TCR beta signatures indicated carriage of CMV infection together with the matching HLA type.

The junction carries 12 bases between V and J, which are trimmed by 6 bases and 3 bases respectively. Taken from the germline V gene, the CDR1 and CDR2 loops are MNHEY and SVGEGT. From the cysteine through the phenylalanine, the CDR3 covers 14 amino acids. Only CDR3 DNA remains: 42 bases, in frame from the first base. These reads were obtained on an Illumina HiSeq 1500. In TCRdb, the public reads were trimmed at Q25 with fastp and aligned with MiXCR, with productive beta chains retained. Identical CDR3 proteins give one entry, which carries the most common genes and DNA. Recorded for this sample are 250,000 to 350,000 distinct CDR3 sequences; over 20% of them occurred a single time. The top ten clones comprise approximately 13% of the sample. Study-level results and caveats: The ex vivo response was dominated by HLA-C-restricted CMV-specific TCR beta clonotypes, and the single most frequent clonotype in two of eight donors was supplied by these HLA-C-restricted clonotypes. Carriers of CMV infection plus the relevant HLA type were discriminated by the cumulative frequency of public TCR beta family members in the study cohort and in an independent roughly 340-donor cohort.

The sequenced sample consisted of PBMCs. This clonotype was sampled from a human donor in good health (CMV status not recorded). Some clones in this sample may be carry-over from other donors' samples. The rearranged chain carries TRBV6-2 or TRBV6-3 and TRBJ1-5; the D gene is perhaps TRBD1, on 6 matching bases. CDR3 protein: CASSRDMYNQPQHF. The DNA sequence is as follows: TGTGCCAGCAGCCGGGACATGTACAATCAGCCCCAGCATTTT.